These 17 T cell receptor beta chains were sequenced from one sample in a study of T cells in Graves' hyperthyroidism and ophthalmopathy. TCR beta CDR3 regions were amplified from RNA transcripts. In the first-round RT-PCR of the TCR CDR3, the HTBI primer set was used. TCRdb processed the multiplex PCR reads anew with MiXCR; each CDR3 protein has one entry. This table has around 600,000 distinct CDR3 sequences, 14% appearing once. Sequencing was done on a sample of blood. These receptors were collected from a woman aged 18-30 years with Graves' ophthalmopathy.

The chain has TRBV2 and TRBJ1-2, with D tentatively TRBD1 (5 bases). This CDR3 has 9 amino acids. Trimming took off 11 bases at V and 6 bases at J, with 7 bases between the two ends. Germline CDR1 reads SNHLY; CDR2 reads FYNNEI. CDR3 residues: CAGDDGYTF. CDR3 DNA: TGTGCCGGGGACGATGGCTACACCTTC.

This clonotype was counted at least ten times. This chain uses TRBV24-1 with TRBJ1-1; unclear D gene. This CDR3 contains 13 residues. The germline V and J ends were trimmed by 4 bases and 2 bases, with 7 bases remaining between them. Germline CDR1 is KGHDR and CDR2 is SFDVKD. Written as DNA, the CDR3 is TGTGCCACCAGTGACCCCCGAAACACTGAAGCTTTCTTT. It yields the protein CATSDPRNTEAFF.

This clonotype was picked up a small number of times. The chain combines TRBV12-5 with TRBJ2-3; D gene unclear. The CDR3 spans 14 residues. V was shortened by 2 bases and J by 4 bases, with 10 bases between the two germline ends. Germline V gene lookup returns CDR1 LGHNT and CDR2 FRNRAP. CDR3 nucleotide sequence: TGTGCTAGTGGTTTGACCCTGACCTCAGATACGCAGTATTTT. Translated: CASGLTLTSDTQYF.

This clonotype was counted at least ten times. The chain couples TRBV7-3 to TRBJ2-7, with a tentative D call TRBD2 (5 bases). Per the germline V gene, CDR1 is SGHTA and CDR2 is FQGTGA. The CDR3 length is 12 residues. V was clipped by 3 bases and J by 7 bases, with 10 bases between them. In DNA form, the CDR3 reads TGTGCCAGCAGCTTCGTAGGCGGGGAGCAGTACTTC. The encoded protein is CASSFVGGEQYF.

This clonotype occurred many times. The rearrangement uses TRBV29-1 and TRBJ2-1; D remains unclear. V lost 0 bases and J lost 4, with 4 bases in between. Germline CDR1 is SQVTM and CDR2 is ANQGSEA. The CDR3 is 12 amino acids. The CDR3 reads CSVEDGYNEQFF. In DNA form, the CDR3 reads TGCAGCGTTGAAGACGGATACAATGAGCAGTTCTTC.

The gene calls are TRBV6-2 or TRBV6-3 and TRBJ2-3; 13 bases line up with TRBD2. This CDR3 has 15 amino acids. Germline V gives CDR1 MNHEY, CDR2 SVGEGT. V dropped 6 bases and J dropped 5; count of bases not matched to a gene: 5. CDR3 protein: CASRTRLAGGDTQYF. The CDR3 DNA is TGTGCCAGCAGGACCAGACTAGCGGGAGGAGATACGCAGTATTTT.

A few counts support this clonotype. The gene calls are TRBV4-3 and TRBJ2-5, with TRBD2 matching 9 bases. Germline V gene data show CDR1 as LGHNA and CDR2 as YSLEER. The CDR3 runs to 16 residues. The V gene end was trimmed by 0 bases and the J gene end by 5 bases; junction bases not matched to a gene: 7. The CDR3 DNA is TGCGCCAGCAGCCAAGACGGCGGGAGGGAGGGGGAGACCCAGTACTTC. It encodes CASSQDGGREGETQYF.

The chain links TRBV19 to TRBJ1-4; D perhaps matches TRBD1 (5 bases). Trimming left V 7 bases short and J 3 bases short, with 12 bases between. This CDR3 has 14 amino acids. The germline V gene encodes CDR1 LNHDA and CDR2 SQIVND (reference sequence). This CDR3 reads CASNPGLPNEKLFF. The CDR3 DNA reads TGTGCCAGTAATCCGGGACTGCCTAATGAAAAACTGTTTTTT. Looking up the rest from reference TRBV19 and TRBJ1-4 gives the full variable domain: DGGITQSPKYLFRKEGQNVTLSCEQNLNHDAMYWYRQDPGQGLRLIYYSQIVNDFQKGDIAEGYSVSREKKESFPLTVTSAQKNPTAFYLCASNPGLPNEKLFFGSGTQLSVL.

V and J are TRBV4-1 and TRBJ1-4, with 7 bases identical to TRBD1. CDR1 MGHRA and CDR2 YSYEKL come from the germline V gene. V gave up 4 bases and J gave up 8 bases; unmatched junction bases: 4. This CDR3 has 13 amino acids. The CDR3 sequence: CASSLGQIEKLFF. Written as DNA, the CDR3 is TGCGCCAGCAGCCTGGGACAGATCGAAAAACTGTTTTTT.

V and J are TRBV7-2 and TRBJ2-1; TRBD2 agrees at 9 bases. Germline V CDR1 and CDR2: SGHTA, FQGNSA. V was clipped by 3 bases and J by 6 bases; unmatched bases: 3. CDR3 length: 14 amino acids. In DNA, the CDR3 is TGTGCCAGCAGCTTGGGACTAGCAGCCAATGAGCAGTTCTTC. Protein: CASSLGLAANEQFF.

The rearrangement links TRBV15 to TRBJ1-5, with D possibly TRBD1 on 5 matching bases. Germline lookup yields CDR1 LNHNV and CDR2 YYDKDF (reference sequence). The CDR3 runs to 14 residues. Trimming removed 3 bases from V and 11 bases from J, with 17 bases in between. The CDR3 bases are TGTGCCACCAGCAGGACGCTGGGGCTAGAGGCCCAGCATTTT. Translated: CATSRTLGLEAQHF.

Only a few counts were recorded for this clonotype. The chain joins TRBV25-1 to TRBJ2-3, with 9 bases that match TRBD2. J lost 2 bases, V lost 3 bases, and 6 bases had no gene match. The CDR3 has 16 residues. Germline values: CDR1 MGHDK, CDR2 SYGVNS. The CDR3 bases are TGTGCCAGCAGTGATAGCGGGAGATGGGTCACAGATACGCAGTATTTT. As protein: CASSDSGRWVTDTQYF.

The V gene is TRBV5-1, the J gene TRBJ1-2, with 9 nucleotides matching TRBD1. Per the germline V gene, CDR1 is SGHRS and CDR2 is YFSETQ. CDR3 length: 14 residues. V lost 0 bases to trimming and J lost 6 bases; unmatched junction nucleotides: 3. The CDR3 DNA sequence: TGCGCCAGCAGCTTGGGGGACAGGGTTGATGGCTACACCTTC. It is translated as CASSLGDRVDGYTF.

With respect to this clonotype: A much larger clone lies a single base off, so this may be a read error. J is TRBJ2-2 and V is TRBV2; possibly TRBD1 for D (6 bases). The CDR3 covers 13 residues. V was cut by 7 bases and J by 4 bases, with 10 bases left in between. The germline V gene has CDR1 SNHLY and CDR2 FYNNEI. The CDR3 here is CASNEGVTGELFF. The CDR3 coding sequence is TGTGCCAGCAACGAGGGGGTCACCGGGGAGCTGTTTTTT. The variable domain in full, completed from reference TRBV2 and TRBJ2-2, reads EPEVTQTPSHQVTQMGQEVILRCVPISNHLYFYWYRQILGQKVEFLVSFYNNEISEKSEIFDDQFSVERPDGSNFTLKIRSTKLEDSAMYFCASNEGVTGELFFGEGSRLTVL.

The V call is TRBV19, the J call TRBJ2-7; 11 nucleotides match TRBD2. CDR1 and CDR2 (germline): LNHDA, SQIVND (reference sequence). With 3 bases clipped from V and 5 bases from J, the junction kept 6 bases outside the gene matches. The CDR3 is made up of 15 amino acids. The CDR3 region is CASSMLAGGGHEQYF. DNA for the CDR3: TGTGCCAGTAGTATGCTAGCGGGAGGAGGACACGAGCAGTACTTC.

The chain has TRBV18 and TRBJ1-2; D not certain. Germline lookup yields CDR1 KGHSH and CDR2 LQKENI. Trimming took 5 bases from V and 5 from J, leaving 18 bases between them. CDR3 size: 15 residues. CDR3 coding DNA: TGTGCCAGCTCAAATGGAGGTCTCCCCCTTTATGGCTACACCTTC. Translated, it gives CASSNGGLPLYGYTF.

At least ten counts were recorded for this clonotype. This CDR3 reads CASRRAYEQYF. DNA of the CDR3: TGTGCCAGCAGGAGAGCCTACGAGCAGTACTTC. The chain joins TRBV2 to TRBJ2-7; no firm D call. The CDR3 has 11 amino acids. Trimming left V 6 bases short and J 2 bases short, with 5 bases between. Germline lookup yields CDR1 SNHLY and CDR2 FYNNEI.